These 5 T cell receptor beta chains came from one sample sequenced in a study of identical twins. One entry per CDR3 protein, called by TCRdb with MiXCR from the 5' RACE reads. The sample carries 450,000 or so distinct CDR3 sequences, roughly a quarter recorded once. This sample was shared with a second study, whose subject was T cells expressing NK-cell markers.

Sequenced material: CD4+ T cells sorted from blood. These TCRs come from a woman between 18 and 30 years old in good health.

The CDR3 reads CASSLGPGAFGTYEQYF. The CDR3 region has the DNA TGTGCCAGCAGCCTTGGCCCCGGAGCTTTTGGTACATACGAGCAGTACTTC. The chain couples TRBV5-5 to TRBJ2-7; D remains unclear. The germline CDR1 and CDR2 sequences are SGHKS and YYEKEE (reference sequence). This CDR3 is built from 17 residues. V lost 4 bases to trimming and J lost 4 bases, with 24 bases between them.

The CDR3: CSATRRGPNEQFF. The CDR3 bases are TGCAGTGCCACGAGGCGGGGACCTAATGAGCAGTTCTTC. This chain uses TRBV20-1 with TRBJ2-1; TRBD2 is a possible D gene (6 bases). The germline CDR1 and CDR2 sequences are DFQATT and SNEGSKA (reference sequence). The CDR3 is 13 residues long. V shed 6 bases and J shed 7 bases, with 16 bases lying between them.

This clonotype was observed a handful of times. The chain uses TRBV3-1 and TRBJ2-5; D might be TRBD1 or TRBD2, each matching 5 bases. The V gene's germline CDR1 is LGHDT and CDR2 YNNKEL (reference sequence). Trimming shortened V by 4 bases and J by 2 bases, and 17 bases separated the two germline ends. The CDR3 spans 16 residues. The CDR3 DNA reads TGTGCCAGCAGCCCCCCGAGGGGTTGGGCGCAAGAGACCCAGTACTTC. Translation: CASSPPRGWAQETQYF.

J is TRBJ2-7 and V is TRBV5-1, with TRBD1 matching 7 bases. Germline values: CDR1 SGHRS, CDR2 YFSETQ. CDR3 size: 15 residues. Germline trimming cut 1 base from V and 3 bases from J; bases unmatched to any gene: 7. This CDR3 is CASSLTGASFYEQYF. CDR3 DNA sequence: TGCGCCAGCAGCTTGACAGGGGCTTCCTTCTACGAGCAGTACTTC.

This clonotype was detected once. The gene calls are TRBV30 and TRBJ1-2, with D hard to call. CDR3 length: 13 residues. The germline gives CDR1 GTSNPN, CDR2 SVGIG (reference sequence). The V and J ends lost 3 bases and 2 bases respectively, with 10 bases between them. The CDR3 protein is CAWSRGPNYGYTF. In nucleotides, the CDR3 is TGTGCCTGGAGCCGGGGTCCGAACTATGGCTACACCTTC.